The clone carrying this T cell receptor beta chain was counted ten times or more. The antigen remains undetermined. The V end was cut by 4 bases, the J end by 5 bases, with 17 bases between. Germline loops: CDR1 LGHNT, CDR2 FRNRAP. This CDR3 has 16 residues. Each CDR3 protein is one row after TCRdb ran MiXCR on the reads. The table has about 600,000 distinct CDR3 sequences, roughly a quarter seen once. The data are from a study of T cell repertoires in cytomegalovirus infection. The overall study: Based on public TCR beta signatures, there were indications of CMV infection and of a matching HLA type.

Study-level findings and limits: In two of eight donors, the top clonotype was HLA-C-restricted CMV-specific.

The sequencing sample was made of CD8+ T cells from PBMCs. The chain recombines TRBV12-5 with TRBJ2-2; D is possibly TRBD1 (6 bases). The receptor was derived from a human donor in good health (CMV status not recorded). Some clones in this sample may be carry-over from other donors' samples. This CDR3 reads CASGSQTGLRTGELFF. The CDR3 nucleotides are TGTGCTAGTGGTTCACAAACAGGGTTAAGGACCGGGGAGCTGTTTTTT. The whole variable domain, remainder taken from reference TRBV12-5 and TRBJ2-2, is DARVTQTPRHKVTEMGQEVTMRCQPILGHNTVFWYRQTMMQGLELLAYFRNRAPLDDSGMPKDRFSAEMPDATLATLKIQPSEPRDSAVYFCASGSQTGLRTGELFFGEGSRLTVL.